The rows below give T cell receptor beta chains drawn from one sample of a study of cytomegalovirus exposure and HLA in healthy donors. Libraries were prepared by immunoSEQ multiplex PCR; TCRdb keeps only in-frame clonotypes and omits some of them. Here the sample spans around 90,000 clones, 80% being singletons. Sample: PBMCs. Receptors originate from a man between 25 and 39 years old in good health and CMV-seronegative. CDR3s include the opening cysteine and the closing phenylalanine or tryptophan. The D gene is left open where the match is weak. Rows give clone size only sometimes, using once, few, many, or a class for an expanded clone.

d_call j_call clone_size v_call cdr3_nt cdr3_aa
TRBD1 TRBJ2-7 - TRBV28 TGTGCCAGCAGTTTAAGCCGTGGACAGGGCTACGAGCAGTACTTC CASSLSRGQGYEQYF
- TRBJ2-3 - TRBV9 TGTGCCAGCAGCGTAGCCGTTCGTTCAGATACGCAGTATTTT CASSVAVRSDTQYF
- TRBJ2-3 - TRBV5-1 TGCGCCAGCAGCTTGACTGTCGCTAGCACAGATACGCAGTATTTT CASSLTVASTDTQYF
- TRBJ2-1 - TRBV2 TGTGCCAGCTCGTCATCTCGTCAGGGGGGAGAGCAGTTCTTC CASSSSRQGGEQFF
TRBD2 TRBJ2-1 once TRBV6-1 TGTGCCAGCAGTGAATTGGTTCGTTCAGCAGCGGGAGATGAGCAGTTCTTC CASSELVRSAAGDEQFF
- TRBJ1-1 - TRBV6-5 TGTGCCAGCACCAAACAGGGCTACACTGAAGCTTTCTTT CASTKQGYTEAFF
- TRBJ2-2 - TRBV15 TGTGCCACCACGGACAGAAACACCGGGGAGCTGTTTTTT CATTDRNTGELFF
- TRBJ2-3 once TRBV9 TGTGCCAGCAGCGTCTTAGGGGGCACAGATACGCAGTATTTT CASSVLGGTDTQYF
- TRBJ2-1 - TRBV9 TGTGCCAGCAGCGTAGAGAGCTCCTACAATGAGCAGTTCTTC CASSVESSYNEQFF
- TRBJ2-2 - TRBV4-1 TGCGCCAGCAGCCAAGACCCCCCTTCGGACACCGCGAACACCGGGGAGCTGTTTTTT CASSQDPPSDTANTGELFF
- TRBJ1-2 - TRBV5-4 TGTGCCAGCAGCTTGGGGGTCAGGGTAGGGGCAGGTGGCTATGGCTACACCTTC CASSLGVRVGAGGYGYTF
- TRBJ1-3 - TRBV7-6 TGTGCCAGCAGCTTAGTAGCGGACGGAGGAAACACCATATATTTT CASSLVADGGNTIYF
TRBD1 TRBJ2-7 - TRBV5-1 TGCGCCAGCAGCTTGGGGGACAGGGGTAGGCACGAGCAGTACTTC CASSLGDRGRHEQYF
- TRBJ1-5 - TRBV6-5 TGTGCCAGCAGTTACACCCCCGGACAGCGGCCCCAGCATTTT CASSYTPGQRPQHF
TRBD2 TRBJ2-1 - TRBV7-3 TGTGCCAGCAGCTTAGTGGTAGTAGGCGGGGGGCAGGTTGAGCAGTTCTTC CASSLVVVGGGQVEQFF
- TRBJ1-2 - TRBV5-1 TGCGCCAGCAGCTTGGCTAGGCCAGTAAAGGGCTACACCTTC CASSLARPVKGYTF
- TRBJ1-1 - TRBV19 TGTGCCAGTATCACGACCGGGACAATGAACACTGAAGCTTTCTTT CASITTGTMNTEAFF
TRBD2 TRBJ2-5 - TRBV28 TGTGCCAGCAGTTTGACTAGCGGGGAAGAGACCCAGTACTTC CASSLTSGEETQYF
- TRBJ1-5 - TRBV5-6 TGTGCCAGCAGCCCGGGATCCTTGGGGCCCCAGCATTTT CASSPGSLGPQHF
TRBD2 TRBJ2-1 - TRBV30 TGTGCCTGGAGTCGCGGCGGGGGATACAATGAGCAGTTCTTC CAWSRGGGYNEQFF
- TRBJ2-7 - TRBV18 TGTGCCAGCTCAACGGGGTCCCTCGACGAGCAGTACTTC CASSTGSLDEQYF
- TRBJ2-6 - TRBV9 TGTGCCAGCAGCGGAAACTTAAACTCTGGGGCCAACGTCCTGACTTTC CASSGNLNSGANVLTF
TRBD2 TRBJ2-1 - TRBV4-2 TGTGCCAGCAGCCAAGAAGGCGGTAGCGGGAGCTATGAGCAGTTCTTC CASSQEGGSGSYEQFF
- TRBJ2-3 - TRBV19 TGTGCCAGTAGCGCGAGCGCTGGCACAGATACGCAGTATTTT CASSASAGTDTQYF
TRBD2 TRBJ2-7 - TRBV27 TGTGCCAGCTCCCCCGGGGGGGCTAGGTCCTACGAGCAGTACTTC CASSPGGARSYEQYF
TRBD1 TRBJ2-3 once TRBV6-4 TGTGCCAGCAGTCGGGGACAGGGACAGGCAGATACGCAGTATTTT CASSRGQGQADTQYF
- TRBJ2-1 - TRBV29-1 TGCAGCGTTGAACAGTGGGGCAGGGGAAACAATGAGCAGTTCTTC CSVEQWGRGNNEQFF
TRBD2 TRBJ2-1 once TRBV5-1 TGCGCCAGCAGCTGGGGACTAGCGGGGGCCTTCTACAATGAGCAGTTCTTC CASSWGLAGAFYNEQFF
- TRBJ2-5 - TRBV10-2 TGCGCCAGCAGCTCCGGACAGCGCCGAGAGACCCAGTACTTC CASSSGQRRETQYF
- TRBJ2-1 few TRBV11-1 TGTGCCAGCAGCGCTGACAACTCCTACAATGAGCAGTTCTTC CASSADNSYNEQFF
TRBD1 TRBJ1-2 - TRBV30 TGTGCCTGGAGGGACTGGGACAGTCGGGGCTACACCTTC CAWRDWDSRGYTF
TRBD1 TRBJ1-5 - TRBV7-9 TGTGCCAGCAGCTTAATGACCGGGACAGGGCACAATCAGCCCCAGCATTTT CASSLMTGTGHNQPQHF
TRBD1 TRBJ1-1 - TRBV6-5 TGTGCCAGCAGAGCGACAGGGGAGTCGTCTGAAGCTTTCTTT CASRATGESSEAFF
- TRBJ1-3 - TRBV28 TGTGCCAGCGCACGCGGGGGGTACCGCTCTGGAAACACCATATATTTT CASARGGYRSGNTIYF
TRBD2 TRBJ2-1 - TRBV19 TGTGCCAGTAGTACCCTACGACTAGCGGTAATTTCCAATGAGCAGTTCTTC CASSTLRLAVISNEQFF
- TRBJ1-1 - TRBV6-1 TGTGCCAGCAGTGAACCGGGCCGAGGGACTGAAGCTTTCTTT CASSEPGRGTEAFF
TRBD1 TRBJ2-6 - TRBV5-1 TGCGCCAGCAGCTCGACAGGGGGGGCTGGGGCCAACGTCCTGACTTTC CASSSTGGAGANVLTF
- TRBJ1-3 - TRBV30 TGTGCCTGGAGTGCCTGGAGGGGACCGGCCGGCTCTGGAAACACCATATATTTT CAWSAWRGPAGSGNTIYF
TRBD2 TRBJ2-3 - TRBV4-2 TGTGCCAGCAGCCAAGCCGGCGGGGGGGCCGGAACAGATACGCAGTATTTT CASSQAGGGAGTDTQYF
- TRBJ2-5 once TRBV4-1 TGCGCCAGCAGCCCGGTAGCGGAAGAGACCCAGTACTTC CASSPVAEETQYF
TRBD1 TRBJ1-5 - TRBV30 TGTGCCTGGAGGGCCCGGGACAGGGCTTTCAATCAGCCCCAGCATTTT CAWRARDRAFNQPQHF
- TRBJ1-5 - TRBV30 TGTGCCTGGAGCGGGGGGGCAAGCAATCAGCCCCAGCATTTT CAWSGGASNQPQHF
- TRBJ2-3 - TRBV7-2 TGTGCCAGCAGCAAACGCCCCGGGGTGGCCACAGATACGCAGTATTTT CASSKRPGVATDTQYF
- TRBJ1-5 few TRBV7-3 TGTGCCAGGGTTACCGGGGAGGGGTTAAATCAGCCCCAGCATTTT CARVTGEGLNQPQHF
TRBD2 TRBJ2-5 - TRBV5-1 TGCGCCAGCAGCTGGGATCCACTAGCGGGGGCCGGGGGGACCCAGTACTTC CASSWDPLAGAGGTQYF
TRBD1 TRBJ1-1 - TRBV30 TGTGCCTGGAGCGGGGACAGGACCACTGAAGCTTTCTTT CAWSGDRTTEAFF
TRBD1 TRBJ1-6 - TRBV30 TGTGCCTGGAGTGGTACAGGGGGTTTGGCCCTCCACTTT CAWSGTGGLALHF
TRBD2 TRBJ2-1 - TRBV7-9 TGTGCCAGCAGCTTGAGGAGCGGGGGGTACAATGAGCAGTTCTTC CASSLRSGGYNEQFF
- TRBJ1-4 - TRBV30 TGTGCCTGGAGCCCCTTTGAGGGCTACGAAAAACTGTTTTTT CAWSPFEGYEKLFF
- TRBJ2-7 - TRBV10-3 TGTGCCATCAGTGAGAGTGGCCCTCCTTACGAGCAGTACTTC CAISESGPPYEQYF
- TRBJ2-2 once TRBV11-3 TGTGCCAGCAGCCAGTTCCCCGGGGAGCTGTTTTTT CASSQFPGELFF
TRBD2 TRBJ2-3 - TRBV9 TGTGCCAGCAGCGCAGGACTAGCGGGAGGGACAGATACGCAGTATTTT CASSAGLAGGTDTQYF
TRBD1 TRBJ2-2 - TRBV4-3 TGCGCCAGCAGCCAAAATCCCGGGACAGGGCCCGGAAGAGGGGAGCTGTTTTTT CASSQNPGTGPGRGELFF
- TRBJ2-7 - TRBV7-2 TGTGCCAGCAGCTTAATTCCGCAGGGGCCAACCTACGAGCAGTACTTC CASSLIPQGPTYEQYF
TRBD1 TRBJ1-5 few TRBV12-5 TGTGCTAGTGGTTTGGTTCGGGAACACCGGGACAGGCGTTCCAATCAGCCCCAGCATTTT CASGLVREHRDRRSNQPQHF